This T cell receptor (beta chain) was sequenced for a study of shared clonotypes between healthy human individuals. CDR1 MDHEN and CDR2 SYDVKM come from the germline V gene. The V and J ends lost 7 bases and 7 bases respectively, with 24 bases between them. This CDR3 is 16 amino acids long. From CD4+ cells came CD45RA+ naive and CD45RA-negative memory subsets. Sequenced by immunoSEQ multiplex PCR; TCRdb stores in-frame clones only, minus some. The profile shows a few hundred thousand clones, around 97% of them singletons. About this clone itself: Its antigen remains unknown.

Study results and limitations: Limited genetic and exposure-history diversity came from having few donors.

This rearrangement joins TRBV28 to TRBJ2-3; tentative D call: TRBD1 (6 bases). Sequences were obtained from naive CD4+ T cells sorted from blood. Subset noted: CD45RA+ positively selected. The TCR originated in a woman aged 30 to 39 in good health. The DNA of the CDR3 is TGTGCCAGCACCGTTTCATTGGGACACTCGGTTAATACGCAGTATTTT. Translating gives CASTVSLGHSVNTQYF. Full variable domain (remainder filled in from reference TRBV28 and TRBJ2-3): DVKVTQSSRYLVKRTGEKVFLECVQDMDHENMFWYRQDPGLGLRLIYFSYDVKMKEKGDIPEGYSVSREKKERFSLILESASTNQTSMYLCASTVSLGHSVNTQYFGPGTRLTVL.